This record looks at one TCR beta chain sequence and its context. The sample originates from a study of monozygotic twins with cystic fibrosis. Assay: immunoSEQ multiplex PCR; the TCRdb copy retains only in-frame clones and omits some. The top ten hold 0.85% to 1% of the sample, which has tens of thousands of clones, under 95% seen once. The sample comprised blood. The source is a girl aged 2-10 years with cystic fibrosis.

Here the CDR3 DNA reads TGCAGCGCCCACCCGAGCGGAGGGAACACTGAAGCTTTCTTT. It is translated as CSAHPSGGNTEAFF. The genes are TRBV29-1 and TRBJ1-1; D is undetermined. CDR1 is SQVTM, CDR2 ANQGSEA, per germline. V lost 7 bases and J lost 1, with 16 bases in between. The CDR3 has 14 residues.